The clone carrying this TCR beta chain was observed a few times. The source of the sample is a study of OX40 agonist ivuxolimab in advanced cancers. Germline assignment: CDR1 SNHLY and CDR2 FYNNEI. The V gene end was trimmed by 8 bases and the J gene end by 6 bases; junction bases not matched to a gene: 6. The length of the CDR3 is 12 residues. The protocol was immunoSEQ multiplex PCR, while the TCRdb copy is restricted to in-frame clones and leaves out a portion. The data show roughly 48,000 clones, just under 90% seen once. The TCR comes from an adult with an advanced solid tumor such as melanoma, head and neck, liver or kidney cancer. Sequenced here: CD4+ or CD8+ T cells sorted from blood, sampled in a trial of the OX40 agonist ivuxolimab. V usage is TRBV2 and J usage is TRBJ2-7, with TRBD2 matching 8 bases. This chain's CDR3 is CASSGLEAEQYF. CDR3 bases: TGTGCCAGCTCGGGACTAGAGGCCGAGCAGTACTTC.